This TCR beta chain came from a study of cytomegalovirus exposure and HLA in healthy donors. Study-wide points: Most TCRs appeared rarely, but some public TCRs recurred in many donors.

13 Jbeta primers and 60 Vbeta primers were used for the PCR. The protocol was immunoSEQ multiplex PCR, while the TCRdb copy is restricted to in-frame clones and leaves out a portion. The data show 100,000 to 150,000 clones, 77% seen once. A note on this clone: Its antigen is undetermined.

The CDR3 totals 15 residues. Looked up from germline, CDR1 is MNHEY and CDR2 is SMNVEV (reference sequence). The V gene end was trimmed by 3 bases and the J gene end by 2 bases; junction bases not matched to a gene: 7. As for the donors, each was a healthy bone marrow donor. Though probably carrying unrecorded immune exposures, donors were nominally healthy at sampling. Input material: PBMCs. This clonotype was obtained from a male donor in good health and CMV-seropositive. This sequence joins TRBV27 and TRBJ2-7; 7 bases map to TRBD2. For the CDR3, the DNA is TGTGCCAGCAGTTTTGCAGCGGGGACCGCCTACGAGCAGTACTTC. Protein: CASSFAAGTAYEQYF.